The 17 T cell receptor beta chains below come from one sample, sequenced in a study of human T cells and chemical hapten exposure. One entry per CDR3 protein, called by TCRdb with MiXCR from the RACE reads. Of 340,000 or so distinct CDR3 sequences listed, approximately 6.3% are singletons. As for time point: patch test 1, 2 weeks after DPC sensitization. Treatment of the sample: therapeutic diphenylcyclopropenone sensitization with weekly scalp DPC. This specimen was whole blood, taken in connection with sensitization to the hapten diphenylcyclopropenone (DPC). The receptors derive from a woman younger than 30 with alopecia areata. Some clones in this sample may be carry-over from other donors' samples.

This clonotype came up a few times. The CDR3 DNA follows: TGCAGCGTCCAACAGGGTAATAATTCACCCCTCCACTTT. The encoded protein is CSVQQGNNSPLHF. V usage is TRBV29-1 and J usage is TRBJ1-6; D is perhaps TRBD1 (6 bases). Germline values: CDR1 SQVTM, CDR2 ANQGSEA. The CDR3 extends over 13 amino acids. V gave up 6 bases and J gave up 5 bases, with 11 bases separating them.

At least ten counts were recorded for this clonotype. This chain links TRBV4-3 with TRBJ2-3; D unclear. The CDR3 runs 14 residues. Trimming removed 0 bases from V and 1 base from J, with 5 bases in between. Germline V lookup: CDR1 LGHNA, CDR2 YSLEER. CDR3 amino acids: CASSQEIGTDTQYF. The CDR3 nucleotides are TGCGCCAGCAGCCAAGAAATAGGCACAGATACGCAGTATTTT.

This clonotype was observed a handful of times. The rearrangement uses TRBV6-5 and TRBJ1-6; 10 bases fit TRBD1. The germline CDR1 and CDR2 sequences are MNHEY and SVGAGI. Trimming removed 7 bases from V and 9 bases from J; junction bases left unmatched: 6. The CDR3 length is 14 residues. The CDR3 DNA follows: TGTGCCAGCAACCCCGGGACAGGGGTTTCACCCCTCCACTTT. As protein: CASNPGTGVSPLHF.

V usage is TRBV7-2 and J usage is TRBJ1-1, with D hard to call. This CDR3 is 15 amino acids long. CDR1 is SGHTA and CDR2 is FQGNSA in the germline V gene. Deletions cut 3 bases from V and 1 base from J, with 12 bases between. The CDR3 DNA reads as TGTGCCAGCAGCTTCTGGAGATTGACGAACACTGAAGCTTTCTTT. The encoded protein is CASSFWRLTNTEAFF.

This clonotype was picked up a small number of times. The rearrangement links TRBV11-1 to TRBJ2-3; 9 nucleotides agree with TRBD2. Germline V gene sequence: CDR1 SGHAT, CDR2 FQDESV (reference sequence). J gave up 3 bases and V 5 bases, and 12 bases lay outside the gene matches. The CDR3 spans 17 residues. CDR3: CASSRKERGAKTDTQYF. In DNA form, the CDR3 reads TGTGCCAGCAGCAGAAAAGAGCGGGGGGCGAAGACAGATACGCAGTATTTT. The whole variable domain, filled in from reference TRBV11-1 and TRBJ2-3, reads EAEVAQSPRYKITEKSQAVAFWCDPISGHATLYWYRQILGQGPELLVQFQDESVVDDSQLPKDRFSAERLKGVDSTLKIQPAELGDSAMYLCASSRKERGAKTDTQYFGPGTRLTVL.

In its sample, this clonotype was seen a few times. The chain uses TRBV7-9 and TRBJ2-1; 7 nucleotides align to TRBD2. J lost 10 bases, V lost 5 bases, and 14 bases had no gene match. The germline V gene encodes CDR1 SEHNR and CDR2 FQNEAQ (reference sequence). The CDR3 covers 15 residues. In DNA, the CDR3 is TGTGCCAGCAGCCCGGCCGGGACTACAATCAAGGAGCAGTTCTTC. This encodes CASSPAGTTIKEQFF.

This clonotype turned up a few times. V is TRBV28 and J is TRBJ2-1, with 8 bases fitting TRBD1. Looked up from germline, CDR1 is MDHEN and CDR2 is SYDVKM. CDR3 length equals 15 residues. J gave up 6 bases and V 3 bases, and 7 bases lay outside the gene matches. This chain's CDR3 is CASSFQGARVNEQFF. DNA for the CDR3: TGTGCCAGCAGTTTTCAGGGGGCGAGAGTCAATGAGCAGTTCTTC.

The chain employs TRBV14 and TRBJ1-6; TRBD1 aligns across 9 bases. The V segment lost 1 base and the J segment 8 bases; nucleotides outside the gene matches: 3. The CDR3 has 15 residues. Germline-derived CDR1 and CDR2 are SGHDN and FVKESK. CDR3 region: CASSQGWDRDSPLHF. DNA of the CDR3: TGTGCCAGCAGCCAAGGTTGGGACAGGGATTCACCCCTCCACTTT.

In its sample, this clonotype was seen many times. V gene TRBV6-5 combines with J gene TRBJ2-1, with TRBD2 matching over 11 bases. The CDR3 is made up of 16 amino acids. Germline values: CDR1 MNHEY, CDR2 SVGAGI. Trimming took 2 bases from V and 9 from J; bases not matched to a gene: 9. The CDR3 is CASSYAVAGGHGEQFF. The CDR3 bases are TGTGCCAGCAGTTACGCGGTAGCGGGGGGGCATGGTGAGCAGTTCTTC.

The chain employs TRBV12-3 or TRBV12-4 and TRBJ2-7; the match to TRBD2 covers 14 bases. Unmatched junction bases numbered 9, after V lost 6 bases and J lost 2 bases. The CDR3 is 17 amino acids. The CDR3 coding sequence is TGTGCCAGCAGCCGCGGACTAGCGGGGGGAGAGGCCTACGAGCAGTACTTC. Translating it yields CASSRGLAGGEAYEQYF.

This rearrangement joins TRBV7-8 to TRBJ1-1; TRBD1 aligns across 8 bases. The V and J ends lost 0 bases and 3 bases, in that order; junction bases with no gene match: 3. The CDR3 totals 15 residues. From germline, CDR1 is SGHVS and CDR2 FQNEAQ. The CDR3 DNA reads TGTGCCAGCAGCTTAGCGCAACAGGGGGACACTGAAGCTTTCTTT. Translation gives CASSLAQQGDTEAFF.

This chain connects TRBV7-8 to TRBJ1-6; D unresolved. Per the germline V gene, CDR1 is SGHVS and CDR2 is FQNEAQ. CDR3 length: 14 residues. Trimming removed 5 bases at V and 8 bases at J, with 13 bases between. In DNA, the CDR3 is TGTGCCAGCAGCGATCATAAGGGTGATTCACCCCTCCACTTT. Its protein is CASSDHKGDSPLHF. Using reference TRBV7-8 and TRBJ1-6 for the parts outside the CDR3, the full variable domain is GAGVSQSPRYKVAKRGQDVALRCDPISGHVSLFWYQQALGQGPEFLTYFQNEAQLDKSGLPSDRFFAERPEGSVSTLKIQRTQQEDSAVYLCASSDHKGDSPLHFGNGTRLTVT.

This clonotype was counted only a few times. V is TRBV7-6 and J is TRBJ2-1, with D possibly called TRBD1 or TRBD2 (5 bases each). The CDR3 loop spans 14 amino acids. Germline CDR1 is SGHVS and CDR2 is FNYEAQ. V gave up 2 bases and J gave up 4 bases, with 9 bases separating them. The CDR3 region is CASSLSEGYNEQFF. The CDR3 DNA sequence: TGTGCCAGCAGCTTAAGTGAGGGGTACAATGAGCAGTTCTTC.

This clonotype was seen once. One end of the junction is discordant with germline, which a read error may explain. This rearrangement joins TRBV24-1 to TRBJ1-2, with 12 bases matching TRBD1. CDR1 is KGHDR and CDR2 is SFDVKD in the germline V gene. The CDR3 runs to 17 residues. The chain's CDR3 is CTTSAGTGGLICYGYTF. Here the CDR3 DNA reads TGTACCACCAGCGCCGGGACAGGGGGCCTCATTTGCTATGGCTACACCTTC.

The chain uses TRBV9 and TRBJ2-1; possible D gene TRBD2, 5 bases. CDR1 SGDLS and CDR2 YYNGEE come from the germline V gene. Trimming pared 0 bases from V and 6 bases from J, leaving 13 bases between. The CDR3 consists of 15 residues. CDR3 in amino acids: CASSVGRMGVNEQFF. The CDR3 nucleotides are TGTGCCAGCAGCGTAGGCAGAATGGGAGTCAATGAGCAGTTCTTC. Based on the CDR3 plus reference TRBV9 and TRBJ2-1, the full variable domain is DSGVTQTPKHLITATGQRVTLRCSPRSGDLSVYWYQQSLDQGLQFLIQYYNGEERAKGNILERFSAQQFPDLHSELNLSSLELGDSALYFCASSVGRMGVNEQFFGPGTRLTVL.

This clonotype was picked up a small number of times. The V gene is TRBV4-1, the J gene TRBJ1-1, with D hard to call. With 2 bases removed from V and 1 base from J, the gap between germline ends came to 14 bases. The CDR3 has 16 residues. The germline gives CDR1 MGHRA, CDR2 YSYEKL. The CDR3 protein is CASSQPEFKENTEAFF. The DNA for the CDR3 is TGCGCCAGCAGCCAACCCGAATTTAAGGAGAACACTGAAGCTTTCTTT.

The rearrangement links TRBV16 to TRBJ1-1, with D uncertain. The CDR3 loop spans 12 amino acids. Looked up from germline, CDR1 is KGHSY and CDR2 is FQNENV. The germline V and J ends were trimmed by 0 bases and 6 bases, with 5 bases remaining between them. The CDR3 DNA reads TGTGCCAGCAGCCAATCTCGGCCTGAAGCTTTCTTT. Its translation is CASSQSRPEAFF.